This T cell receptor (beta chain) came from a study of cytomegalovirus exposure and HLA in healthy donors (dated 2017 in TCRdb). Study-level background: In an earlier analysis of roughly 500 of the donors, about 270 Gb of sequence data and 120 million or so unique TCR beta sequences from some 170 million T cells were reported. Of the roughly 390 genotyped donors, more than 75% were placed in the genetic ancestry cluster associated with self-reported Caucasian donors. A later genetic analysis took genome-wide SNP genotypes for about 65% of the 666 donors and used that subset as a discovery cohort. Four to six DR-DQ haplotypes were handled as single units for association and clustering, since linkage in the cohort was strong. The aim of the study was to test whether cataloging public T cell receptors could identify signatures of past pathogen exposure. On average, 235,054 unique TCR beta nucleotide sequences were sequenced per donor among about 400 genotyped donors of the cohort, with approximately 18% of those sequences being non-productive. Rather than using new phenotypic data, the later analysis identified candidate immune exposures from TCR beta sequences and from how often those sequences occurred across donors. An early release that covered about 600 HLA-typed donors contained approximately 300 gigabases of sequencing data and tens of millions of unique TCR sequences. The number of typed donors differed by locus: about 629-640 for A, B, C, DRB1 and DQB1; some 500 for DQA1; approximately 600 for DPA1; and 400 to 480 for DPB1. Alongside the repertoire data, information on donor age, sex, ethnicity and CMV serostatus was compiled. Class I and class II HLA loci were covered by the typing at four-digit resolution. To decide whether each TCR beta V gene segment behaved as functional or pseudogenic, an earlier analysis of fewer than 750 of the donors relied on high-throughput TCR beta sequencing. A separate validation cohort of about 110 different subjects was used in addition to the roughly 700-subject first cohort. The study used immunosequencing to profile the T cell repertoires of several hundred subjects and linked those repertoires to cytomegalovirus serostatus. To study patterns of TCR occurrence, a later analysis re-analyzed previously published TCR beta repertoires from hundreds of donors and added high-resolution HLA genotyping. All discovery cohort repertoires had been generated on a single sequencing platform. High-throughput TCR immunosequencing, statistical association of individual TCRs with disease status, and machine learning were combined to predict cytomegalovirus infection status. Overall results and qualifications from the work: An earlier analysis of 450 to 750 of the donors showed that most TCR beta V segments appeared in productive rearrangements either about 87% or about 30% of the time, which broadly matched IMGT annotations. Because counts were too low, seventeen rarely observed V segments, including chromosome 9 orphons, were left out of the earlier analysis of about 620 of the donors. According to the authors, the approach could potentially be generalized to other disease states and immunological phenotypes. In a later genetic analysis, fewer N-insertions in productive TCRs were reported among donors in an Asian-associated ancestry cluster than the roughly 700-donor mean. Immune exposure information for the cohort was limited to CMV serostatus. The 87-base-pair reads could not distinguish some IMGT-functional V segments, including TRBV6-2 and TRBV6-3, so those segments were excluded. Linkage disequilibrium might explain the correlated functional status among segregating V segments, but an unknown experimental factor could not be ruled out. In both the original and validation cohorts, the classifier was reported to diagnose cytomegalovirus status with high specificity and sensitivity. Across donors, most TCR sequences were observed very rarely, whereas some public TCRs were present in many individuals. A later analysis associated 16,951 TCR beta sequences with specific HLA alleles at a false discovery rate of 0.05. Three of the identified cytomegalovirus-associated TCR beta chains were confirmed in vitro to be specific for cytomegalovirus antigens. A later analysis found that TCR association rates varied across HLA loci, with DRB1 alleles showing the most associated TCRs and HLA-C alleles the fewest. HLA typing was unavailable for some donors at each locus, so association tests used only the typed subset. Assigning TCR associations to individual alleles was difficult when HLA alleles, especially DR and DQ, strongly co-occurred. A later analysis reported that several top co-occurrence clusters appeared linked to parvovirus B19, influenza, CMV and Epstein-Barr virus. A group of highly shared sequence variants was considered likely to be a technical artifact of the sequencing pipeline. Sequencing depth was assumed to be roughly uniform across donors in the presence/absence analyses, though that assumption may not hold. The cohort was sequenced for TCR beta chains only, and without alpha or paired-chain data the features that could be detected were limited. In a later analysis, HLA-associated TCR beta chains showed more clonal expansion and lower generation probabilities than non-associated chains that were equally common. Most CMV-associated TCR beta chains appeared to be HLA-restricted in a later analysis, and the HLA associations seemed to be driven largely by CMV exposure. A further reported finding was that TCR beta sequences accurately predicted the HLA-A and HLA-B alleles for most subjects in the first cohort. V-gene and J-gene trimming of TCR beta chains was associated with a missense DCLRE1C variant in a later genetic analysis, and the association was replicated in an independent cohort. The study gave a list of about 150 TCR beta chains associated with cytomegalovirus.

The CDR3 has 13 amino acids, counting the end cysteine and phenylalanine. The read is trimmed to its CDR3 DNA, 39 bases read in frame from base 1. From the germline V gene, CDR1 is SQVTM and CDR2 is ANQGSEA. At the junction V is shortened by 5 bases and J by 2 bases; bases outside the gene matches: 5. In total, 630 or so healthy bone marrow donors made up the cohort. At the time of sampling, all cohort members were nominally healthy, though unrecorded immune exposures were likely present. The donor was CMV seropositive and was included in the group of some 290 seropositive cohort members. A peripheral blood sample was collected from each donor, and TCR beta sequencing was performed on peripheral blood mononuclear cells. The Qiagen DNeasy Blood Extraction Kit was used to extract genomic DNA from the blood cell samples. Libraries came from the immunoSEQ multiplex PCR assay. For the multiplex PCR, a mixture combining 60 forward primers for TCR Vbeta segments and 13 reverse primers for TCR Jbeta segments was used. Amplification of the CDR3 region of rearranged TCR beta genes was performed with a multiplex PCR assay on genomic DNA. On the Illumina HiSeq System, the amplified TCR beta libraries were sequenced as 87-base-pair reads. Processing in the source paper ran as follows. A later analysis tallied 75 million to 95 million unique TCR beta chains across the 610 or so repertoires, and some 10 million of those chains were shared by two or more donors. Raw reads were error-corrected and collapsed into unique sequences by a nearest-neighbor algorithm in which closely related sequences were merged to remove PCR and sequencing errors. CDR3 sequences were aligned to IMGT reference sequences to assign V, D and J gene segments. For a sequence to be retained, a match of at least six nucleotides to both a V gene segment and a J gene segment was required. A rearrangement counted as productive if the CDR3 had no stop codons and remained in frame with V and J, and every other rearrangement counted as non-productive. Following IMGT convention, CDR3 was defined as the stretch from the second conserved V-encoded cysteine to the conserved J-encoded phenylalanine. Sequences without an unambiguous match to a single V gene segment were excluded from the earlier analysis of approximately 600 of the donors. In an earlier analysis of 587 of the donors, V segments were called functional above 56.7% productive rearrangements and were called segregating when the between-donor standard deviation exceeded 5%. A statistical classification framework was built to diagnose cytomegalovirus status from the catalog of TCR beta chain sequences. In a later analysis, V and J genes were assigned by comparing TCR nucleotide sequences against IMGT/GENE-DB human TR gene sequences. In a later analysis, CDR3 sequences and most-parsimonious VDJ recombination scenarios were assigned using the TCRdist pipeline. In a later analysis, each TCR beta chain was defined by its CDR3 amino acid sequence together with its V-gene family, and reads lacking a unique V-gene family were excluded. As a way to deal with suspected cross-contamination and a sequencing artifact, a later analysis dropped under 600 nucleotide sequences that were highly shared and had low generation probability. In a later analysis, a clonal expansion index was calculated for each public chain from normalized within-repertoire ranks of inferred template counts. A later analysis computed generation probabilities with a VDJ recombination model fitted to out-of-frame rearrangements, and checked the results against IGoR. Hypergeometric tests were used in a later analysis to score TCR-TCR, TCR-HLA and TCR-CMV co-occurrence, with a repertoire-size bias correction applied to the TCR pairs. In a later analysis, false discovery rates were estimated by permuting HLA or CMV assignments 20 times. In a later analysis, co-occurring TCRs were grouped using DBSCAN, with TCRdist sequence similarity added in when clustering inside HLA-allele-positive subsets. Co-occurrence clustering excluded repertoires with fewer than 30,000 or more than 120,000 public chains, plus five with anomalous nucleotide sharing. The clones in this table, taken by TCRdb from immuneACCESS, are in-frame only. Not every clone is retained; where verified, under half of the shortfall comes from an unresolved V gene, and the cause of the rest is unknown. For V, J and clone size, that table is used; D and trimming come from the DNA. Within this sample are about 140,000 clones, with roughly four fifths of them counted one time only. The top ten hold 1.4% to 1.5% of the sample.

About this clone: The antigen it binds to is not known. No much larger clone exists at a distance of one base, and base qualities are not known.

The clonotype originates from a young man in good health and CMV-seropositive. The chain joins TRBV29-1 to TRBJ2-5, with 7 bases matching TRBD1. Source material: PBMCs. The CDR3 reads as follows: CSVTGTAQETQYF. The nucleotides are TGCAGCGTTACCGGGACAGCGCAAGAGACCCAGTACTTC.